These T cell receptor beta chains were read from a single sample in a study of PD-1 blockade in classical Hodgkin lymphoma. The data were produced by immunoSEQ multiplex PCR, yet TCRdb's version contains in-frame clones alone and is incomplete. The sample has tens of thousands of clones, approximately 90% seen once. The source was peripheral blood mononuclear cells (PBMCs), collected at baseline. The source of these receptors is a human donor with classical Hodgkin lymphoma. The CDR3 runs from the conserved cysteine through the conserved F or W. D genes are given only for firm matches. Size is stated for part of the rows, as once, few or many counts, or as a class when the clone is expanded.

V,D,size,J,DNA,CDR3
TRBV18,TRBD2,NA,TRBJ2-3,TGTGCCAGCTCACCACTCCGGGGGGGTGATACGCAGTATTTT,CASSPLRGGDTQYF
TRBV11-2,NA,medium-sized,TRBJ2-2,TGTGCCAGCAGCCAGCGGGCGACAGAGAACACCGGGGAGCTGTTTTTT,CASSQRATENTGELFF
TRBV7-8,NA,NA,TRBJ1-2,TGTGCCAGCAGCTTAGGGGGGAACTATGGCTACACCTTC,CASSLGGNYGYTF
TRBV7-9,NA,NA,TRBJ2-5,TGTGCCAGCAGCCTATCGCGACGAGGGGAAGAGACCCAGTACTTC,CASSLSRRGEETQYF
TRBV5-4,TRBD2,NA,TRBJ2-5,TGTGCCGGCAGCTGGGACTATCAAGAGACCCAGTACTTC,CAGSWDYQETQYF
TRBV5-1,TRBD2,NA,TRBJ2-3,TGCGCCAGCAGCTTGGGTAGCGGGCTCAACACAGATACGCAGTATTTT,CASSLGSGLNTDTQYF
TRBV30,NA,few,TRBJ1-4,TGTGCCTGGAAGCCGGATGATGAAAAACTGTTTTTT,CAWKPDDEKLFF
TRBV7-6,NA,NA,TRBJ1-1,TGTGCCAGCAGCTTGAAGCCGATGAACACTGAAGCTTTCTTT,CASSLKPMNTEAFF
TRBV15,TRBD2,NA,TRBJ2-2,TGTGCCACCAGCAGATCCAGCGGGGGGGAGTACACCGGGGAGCTGTTTTTT,CATSRSSGGEYTGELFF
TRBV19,NA,few,TRBJ1-2,TGTGCCAGTAGTATAGCCGGGAGCTCCTATGGCTACACCTTC,CASSIAGSSYGYTF
TRBV18,NA,NA,TRBJ2-1,TGTGCCAGCTCACCGGGACACCGCGGGTCCTACAATGAGCAGTTCTTC,CASSPGHRGSYNEQFF
TRBV11-2,TRBD1,few,TRBJ1-3,TGTGCCAGCAGCCTATCACCGGGACAGGGGGCCCTTGGAAACACCATATATTTT,CASSLSPGQGALGNTIYF
TRBV6-6,NA,NA,TRBJ1-1,TGTGCCAGCAGGGCGAACGGGGTTACCGGTGAAGCTTTCTTT,CASRANGVTGEAFF
TRBV7-2,TRBD2,NA,TRBJ2-5,TGTGCCAGCAGCCCGTTAGCGGGGGGCCAAGAGACCCAGTACTTC,CASSPLAGGQETQYF
TRBV7-6,NA,NA,TRBJ1-1,TGTGCCAGCAGCTTAGCCATGAACACTGAAGCTTTCTTT,CASSLAMNTEAFF
TRBV7-2,NA,few,TRBJ2-7,TGTGCCAGCAGCTGGGGGGTGGGACCGACCTACGAGCAGTACTTC,CASSWGVGPTYEQYF
TRBV7-2,NA,once,TRBJ2-5,TGTGCCAGCAGCCTCGGACGGCTGGGGAGGACCCAGTACTTC,CASSLGRLGRTQYF
TRBV6-5,NA,NA,TRBJ1-2,TGTGCCAGCAGTTTCAGGGACATTGGACTCTATGGCTACACCTTC,CASSFRDIGLYGYTF
TRBV7-8,TRBD1,NA,TRBJ1-1,TGTGCCAGCAGCTTAGTAACCGGGACAGGGGGGGAGGCTTTCTTT,CASSLVTGTGGEAFF
TRBV7-8,NA,NA,TRBJ1-2,TGTGCCAGCAGCTTAGCAGGGATTTCGGGAGGCTACACCTTC,CASSLAGISGGYTF
TRBV9,NA,NA,TRBJ1-6,TGTGCCAGCAGCCAGTCATTGAGGGACGGTAGTAATTCACCCCTCCACTTT,CASSQSLRDGSNSPLHF
TRBV7-3,TRBD2,NA,TRBJ2-1,TGTGCCAGCAGCGCCCAAGTACTAGCGGGGGGGTACAATGAGCAGTTCTTC,CASSAQVLAGGYNEQFF
TRBV7-6,TRBD1,once,TRBJ1-4,TGTGCCAGCAGCTTATCCGGGACAGGGGCTGAAAAACTGTTTTTT,CASSLSGTGAEKLFF
TRBV10-2,TRBD1,hyperexpanded,TRBJ1-5,TGCGCCAGCAGTGAGCCACAGGGGGTTTATAGCAATCAGCCCCAGCATTTT,CASSEPQGVYSNQPQHF
TRBV4-1,TRBD1,NA,TRBJ1-2,TGCGCCAGCAGCCAAGGCCTAAGACAGGGTCCATCAACCTATGGCTACACCTTC,CASSQGLRQGPSTYGYTF